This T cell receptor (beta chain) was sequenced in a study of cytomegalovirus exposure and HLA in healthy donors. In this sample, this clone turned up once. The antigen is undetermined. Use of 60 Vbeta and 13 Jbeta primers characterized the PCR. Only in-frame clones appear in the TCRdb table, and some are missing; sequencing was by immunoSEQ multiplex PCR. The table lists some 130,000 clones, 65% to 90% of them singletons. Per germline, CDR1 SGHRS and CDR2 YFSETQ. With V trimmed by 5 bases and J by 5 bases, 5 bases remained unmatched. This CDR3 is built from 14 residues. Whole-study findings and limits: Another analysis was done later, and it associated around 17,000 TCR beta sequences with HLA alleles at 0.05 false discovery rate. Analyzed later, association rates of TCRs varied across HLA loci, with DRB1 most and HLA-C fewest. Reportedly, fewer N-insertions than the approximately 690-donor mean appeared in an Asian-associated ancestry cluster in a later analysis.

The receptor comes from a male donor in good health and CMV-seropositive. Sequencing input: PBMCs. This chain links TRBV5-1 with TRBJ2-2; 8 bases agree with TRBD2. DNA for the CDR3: TGCGCCAGCAGTCGGGAGGGCTCGACCGGGGAGCTGTTTTTT. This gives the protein CASSREGSTGELFF.